The present entry profiles one TCR beta chain with its context. What it binds is unknown. Documented time point: cycle 4 day 1 (C4D1), after six to seven weeks of nivolumab. Every patient was affected by relapse after autologous stem cell transplantation, while exposure to brentuximab vedotin was not uniform. Repertoires were generated with immunoSEQ multiplex PCR, while TCRdb's copy carries only in-frame clones and drops some. This table has roughly 100,000 clones, around 90% appearing once. This sample is drawn from a study of PD-1 blockade in classical Hodgkin lymphoma. As for the study in general: Patients were dosed intravenously with nivolumab at 3 mg/kg every 2 weeks.

Broader study findings: Newly diagnosed patients had diversity similar to the baseline diversity of complete responders. A reduction in baseline TCR diversity was reportedly seen in newly diagnosed patients relative to healthy donors. A significant rise in TCR diversity was seen by C4D1 for CD4+ cells but not for CD8+ cells.

V was shortened by 6 bases and J by 5 bases, with 18 bases between the two germline ends. The CDR3 covers 14 residues. The germline gives CDR1 SGHKS, CDR2 YYEKEE (reference sequence). The chain is built from TRBV5-5 and TRBJ2-7; TRBD1 might be the D (6 bases). This TCR was sampled from a human donor with classical Hodgkin lymphoma. Sequencing was performed on peripheral blood mononuclear cells (PBMCs), taken before the fourth cycle of nivolumab. The CDR3 DNA follows: TGTGCCAGCAACTCCTTACAGGGCCGGAACGAGCAGTACTTC. Encoded protein: CASNSLQGRNEQYF.